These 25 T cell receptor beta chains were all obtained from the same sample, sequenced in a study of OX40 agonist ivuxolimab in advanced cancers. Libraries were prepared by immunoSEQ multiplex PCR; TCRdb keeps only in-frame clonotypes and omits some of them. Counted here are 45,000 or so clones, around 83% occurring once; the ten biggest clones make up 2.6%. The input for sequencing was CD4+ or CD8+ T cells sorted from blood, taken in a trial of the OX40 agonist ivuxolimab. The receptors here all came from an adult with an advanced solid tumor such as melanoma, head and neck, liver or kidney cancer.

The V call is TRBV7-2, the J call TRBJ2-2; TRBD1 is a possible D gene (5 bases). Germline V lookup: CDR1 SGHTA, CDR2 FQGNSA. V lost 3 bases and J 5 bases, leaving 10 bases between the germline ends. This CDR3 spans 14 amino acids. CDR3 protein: CASSFGHRTGELFF. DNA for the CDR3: TGTGCCAGCAGCTTCGGACACAGAACCGGGGAGCTGTTTTTT.

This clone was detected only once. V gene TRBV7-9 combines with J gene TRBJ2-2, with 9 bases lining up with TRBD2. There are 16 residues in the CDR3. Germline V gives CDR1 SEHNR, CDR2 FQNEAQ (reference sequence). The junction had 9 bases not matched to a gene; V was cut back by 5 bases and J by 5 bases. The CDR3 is CASSKVSGGGTGELFF. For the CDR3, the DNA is TGTGCCAGCAGCAAAGTTAGCGGGGGAGGAACCGGGGAGCTGTTTTTT.

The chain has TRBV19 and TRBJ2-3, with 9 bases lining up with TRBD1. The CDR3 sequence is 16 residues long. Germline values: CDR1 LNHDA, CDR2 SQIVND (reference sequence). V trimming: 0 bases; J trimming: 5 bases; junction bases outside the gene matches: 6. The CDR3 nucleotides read TGTGCCAGTAGTATAGATCCTGGGACAGGGATAGATACGCAGTATTTT. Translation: CASSIDPGTGIDTQYF.

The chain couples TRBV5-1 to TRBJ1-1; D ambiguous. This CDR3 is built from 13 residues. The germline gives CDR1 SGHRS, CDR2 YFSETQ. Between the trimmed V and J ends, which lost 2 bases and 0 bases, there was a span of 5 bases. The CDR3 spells CASSFSVNTEAFF. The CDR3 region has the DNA TGCGCCAGCAGCTTTTCGGTGAACACTGAAGCTTTCTTT.

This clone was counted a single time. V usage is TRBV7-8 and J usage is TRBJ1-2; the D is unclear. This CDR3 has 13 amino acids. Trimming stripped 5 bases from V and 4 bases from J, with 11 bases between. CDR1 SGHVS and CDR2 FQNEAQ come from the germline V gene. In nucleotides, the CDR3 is TGTGCCAGCAGCCCTCCGGGCCGCTATGGCTACACCTTC. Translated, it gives CASSPPGRYGYTF.

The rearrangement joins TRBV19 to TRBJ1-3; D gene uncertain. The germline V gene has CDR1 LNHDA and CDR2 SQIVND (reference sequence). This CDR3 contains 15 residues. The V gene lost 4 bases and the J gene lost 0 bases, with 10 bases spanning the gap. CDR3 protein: CASSTAMGSGNTIYF. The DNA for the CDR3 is TGTGCCAGTAGTACCGCGATGGGCTCTGGAAACACCATATATTTT.

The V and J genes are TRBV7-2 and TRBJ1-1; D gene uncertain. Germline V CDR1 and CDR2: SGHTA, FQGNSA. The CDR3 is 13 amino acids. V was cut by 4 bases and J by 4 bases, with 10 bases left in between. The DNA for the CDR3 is TGTGCCAGCAGCTCGTGGTTGGGCACTGAAGCTTTCTTT. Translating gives CASSSWLGTEAFF.

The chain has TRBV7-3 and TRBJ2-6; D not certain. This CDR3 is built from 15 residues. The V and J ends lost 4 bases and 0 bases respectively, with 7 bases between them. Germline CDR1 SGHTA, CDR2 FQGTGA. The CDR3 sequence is CASSSQNSGANVLTF. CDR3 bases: TGTGCCAGCAGCTCACAGAACTCTGGGGCCAACGTCCTGACTTTC.

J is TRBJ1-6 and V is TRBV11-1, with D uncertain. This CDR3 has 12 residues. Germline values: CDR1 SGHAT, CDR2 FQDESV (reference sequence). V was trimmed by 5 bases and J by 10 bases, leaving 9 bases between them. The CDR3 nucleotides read TGTGCCAGCAGCCATCTTGGCTCACCCCTCCACTTT. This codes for CASSHLGSPLHF.

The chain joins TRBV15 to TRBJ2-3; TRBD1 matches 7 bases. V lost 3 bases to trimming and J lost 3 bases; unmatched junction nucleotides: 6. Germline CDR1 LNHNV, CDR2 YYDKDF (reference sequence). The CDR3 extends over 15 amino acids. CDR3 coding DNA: TGTGCCACCAGCAGTGGGTTCAGGGGGACAGATACGCAGTATTTT. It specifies CATSSGFRGTDTQYF.

The CDR3 nucleotides are TGTGCCAGCTCACAAGGGATCCCAGACAATGAGCAGTTCTTC. The encoded protein is CASSQGIPDNEQFF. The chain carries TRBV18 and TRBJ2-1; D ambiguous. The germline V gene encodes CDR1 KGHSH and CDR2 LQKENI. V was cut by 4 bases and J by 5 bases, with 12 bases left in between. This CDR3 is built from 14 residues.

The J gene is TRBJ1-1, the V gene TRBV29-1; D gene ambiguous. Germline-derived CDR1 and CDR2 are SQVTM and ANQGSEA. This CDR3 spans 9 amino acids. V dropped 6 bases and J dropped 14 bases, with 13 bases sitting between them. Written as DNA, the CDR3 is TGCAGCGTCCAACCGGGAGGCTTCTTT. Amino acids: CSVQPGGFF.

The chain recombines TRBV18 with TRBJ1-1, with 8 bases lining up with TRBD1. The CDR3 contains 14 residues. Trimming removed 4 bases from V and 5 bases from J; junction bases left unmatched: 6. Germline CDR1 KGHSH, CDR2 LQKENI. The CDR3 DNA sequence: TGTGCCAGCTCACTTGGACAGGGCGAGACTGAAGCTTTCTTT. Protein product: CASSLGQGETEAFF.

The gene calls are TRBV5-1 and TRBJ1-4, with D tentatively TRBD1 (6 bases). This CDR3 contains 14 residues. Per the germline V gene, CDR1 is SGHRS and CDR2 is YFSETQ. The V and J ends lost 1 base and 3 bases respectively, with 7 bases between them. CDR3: CASSLTGSNEKLFF. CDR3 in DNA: TGCGCCAGCAGCTTGACAGGGTCTAATGAAAAACTGTTTTTT.

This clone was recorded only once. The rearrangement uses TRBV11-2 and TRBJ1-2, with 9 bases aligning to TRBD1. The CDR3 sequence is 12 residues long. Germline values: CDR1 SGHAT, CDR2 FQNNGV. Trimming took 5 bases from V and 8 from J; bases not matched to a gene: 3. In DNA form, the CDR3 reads TGTGCCAGCAGCCTGGGACAGGGCGGCTACACCTTC. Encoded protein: CASSLGQGGYTF.

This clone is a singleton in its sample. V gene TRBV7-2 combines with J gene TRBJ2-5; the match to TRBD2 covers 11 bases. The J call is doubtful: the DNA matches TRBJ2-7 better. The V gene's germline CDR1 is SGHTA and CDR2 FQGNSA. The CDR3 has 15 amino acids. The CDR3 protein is CASSETSGSSYEQYF. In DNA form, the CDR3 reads TGTGCCAGCAGCGAAACTAGCGGGAGTTCCTACGAGCAGTACTTC.

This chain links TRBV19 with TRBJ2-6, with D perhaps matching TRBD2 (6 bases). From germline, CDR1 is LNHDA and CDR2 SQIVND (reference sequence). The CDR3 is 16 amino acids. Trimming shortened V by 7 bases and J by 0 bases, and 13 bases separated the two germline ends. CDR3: CASKEAGSSGANVLTF. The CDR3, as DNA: TGTGCCAGTAAGGAGGCCGGGAGCTCTGGGGCCAACGTCCTGACTTTC.

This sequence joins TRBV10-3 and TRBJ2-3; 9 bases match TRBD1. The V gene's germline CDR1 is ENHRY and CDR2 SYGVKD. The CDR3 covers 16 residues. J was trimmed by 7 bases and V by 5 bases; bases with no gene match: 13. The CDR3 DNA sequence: TGTGCCATCAGTAAGGGGGGACAGGGACTAAGTTATACGCAGTATTTT. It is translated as CAISKGGQGLSYTQYF.

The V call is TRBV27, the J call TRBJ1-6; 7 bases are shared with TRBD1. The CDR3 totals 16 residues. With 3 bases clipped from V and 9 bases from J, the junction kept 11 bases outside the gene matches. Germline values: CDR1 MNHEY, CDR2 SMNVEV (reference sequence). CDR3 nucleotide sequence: TGTGCCAGCAGTTTCCGGACGACAGGGAGATTTTCACCCCTCCACTTT. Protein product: CASSFRTTGRFSPLHF.

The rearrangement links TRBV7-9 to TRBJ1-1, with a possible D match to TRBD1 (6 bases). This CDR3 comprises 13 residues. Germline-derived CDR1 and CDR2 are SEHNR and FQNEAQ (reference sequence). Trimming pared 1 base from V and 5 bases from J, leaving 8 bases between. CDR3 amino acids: CASSLEGGTEAFF. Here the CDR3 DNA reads TGTGCCAGCAGCTTAGAGGGGGGGACTGAAGCTTTCTTT.

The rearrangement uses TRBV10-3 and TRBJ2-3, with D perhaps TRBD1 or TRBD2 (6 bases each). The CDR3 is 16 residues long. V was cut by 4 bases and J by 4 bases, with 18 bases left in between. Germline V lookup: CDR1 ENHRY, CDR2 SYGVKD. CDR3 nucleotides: TGTGCCATCAGTGCCCCCGGCGCGGAGGGGGCAGATACGCAGTATTTT. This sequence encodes CAISAPGAEGADTQYF.

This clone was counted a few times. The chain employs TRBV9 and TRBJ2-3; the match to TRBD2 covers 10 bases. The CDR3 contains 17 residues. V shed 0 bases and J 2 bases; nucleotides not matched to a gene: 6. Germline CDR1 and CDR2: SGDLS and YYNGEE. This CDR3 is CASSVESGGVFTDTQYF. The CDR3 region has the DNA TGTGCCAGCAGCGTAGAGAGCGGGGGGGTATTCACAGATACGCAGTATTTT.

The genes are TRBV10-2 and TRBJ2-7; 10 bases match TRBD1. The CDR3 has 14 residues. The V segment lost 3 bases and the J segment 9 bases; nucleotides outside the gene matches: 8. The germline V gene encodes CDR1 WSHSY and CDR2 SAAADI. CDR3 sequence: CASSDRDRGFRQYF. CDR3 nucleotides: TGCGCCAGCAGTGACAGGGACAGGGGTTTTAGGCAGTACTTC.

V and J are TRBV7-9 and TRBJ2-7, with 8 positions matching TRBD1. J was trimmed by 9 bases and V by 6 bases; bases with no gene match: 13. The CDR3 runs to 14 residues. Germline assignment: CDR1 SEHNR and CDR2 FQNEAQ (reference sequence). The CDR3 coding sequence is TGTGCCAGCAGGCAAAAGAACGGACAGGGAGGGCAGTACTTC. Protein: CASRQKNGQGGQYF. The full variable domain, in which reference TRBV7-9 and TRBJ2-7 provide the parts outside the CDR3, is DTGVSQNPRHKITKRGQNVTFRCDPISEHNRLYWYRQTLGQGPEFLTYFQNEAQLEKSRLLSDRFSAERPKGSFSTLEIQRTEQGDSAMYLCASRQKNGQGGQYFGPGTRLTVT.

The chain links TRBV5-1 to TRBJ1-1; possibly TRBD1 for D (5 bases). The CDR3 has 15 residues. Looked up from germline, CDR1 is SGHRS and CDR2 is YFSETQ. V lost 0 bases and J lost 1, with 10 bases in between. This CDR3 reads CASSLGAGRNTEAFF. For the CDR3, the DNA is TGCGCCAGCAGCTTGGGGGCAGGGCGGAACACTGAAGCTTTCTTT.